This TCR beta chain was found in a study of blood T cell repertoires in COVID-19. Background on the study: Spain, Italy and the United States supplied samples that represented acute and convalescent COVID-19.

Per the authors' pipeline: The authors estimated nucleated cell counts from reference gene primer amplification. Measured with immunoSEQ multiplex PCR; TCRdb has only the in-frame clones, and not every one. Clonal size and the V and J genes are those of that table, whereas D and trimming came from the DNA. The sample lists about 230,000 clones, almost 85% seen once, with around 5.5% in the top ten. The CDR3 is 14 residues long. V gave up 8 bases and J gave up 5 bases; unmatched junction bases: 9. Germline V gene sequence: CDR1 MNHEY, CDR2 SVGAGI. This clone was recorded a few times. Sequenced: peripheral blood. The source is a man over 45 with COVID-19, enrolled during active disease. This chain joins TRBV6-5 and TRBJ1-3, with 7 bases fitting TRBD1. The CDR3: CASQDRSVRNTIYF. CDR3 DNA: TGTGCCAGCCAGGACAGGAGTGTAAGAAACACCATATATTTT.